Detailed here is one T cell receptor (beta chain). This CDR3 has 12 residues. In germline, CDR1 is SGHNT, CDR2 YENEEA. Trimming left V 3 bases short and J 6 bases short, with 6 bases between. The record originates from a study of shared clonotypes between healthy human individuals. In the study overall: A few men and a couple of women, aged 18 to 49, were donors.

Every donor was a Caucasian adult from Nashville, Tennessee. Repertoires were generated with immunoSEQ multiplex PCR, while TCRdb's copy carries only in-frame clones and drops some. The table lists a few million clones, around nine tenths of them singletons. The rearrangement uses TRBV11-3 and TRBJ2-1; D is uncertain. Specimen: naive CD4+ T cells sorted from blood. Subset described: CD45RA+ positively selected. This sequence originates from a man between 18 and 29 years old in good health. CDR3 region: CASSLNSNEQFF. The DNA for the CDR3 is TGTGCCAGCAGCTTGAACAGCAATGAGCAGTTCTTC.